The entry that follows covers one T cell receptor (beta chain) sequence. Antigen unknown. As it was prepared, the TCRbeta library received unique molecular identifiers. Via MiXCR, TCRdb re-called the PCR reads, giving one row per CDR3 protein. The data show about 1,000,000 distinct CDR3 sequences, 25% to 30% seen once. The source of the sample is a study of T-cell reconstitution after alpha-beta-depleted transplantation in children. General study findings and limits: TCRbeta diversity was high at day 60 in some patients (a result of surviving recipient T cells and thymic progenitors).

The specimen comprised PBMCs, mostly from graft donor cells, sampled 360 days after TCRalphabeta/CD19-depleted stem cell transplant. This TCR came from a boy under three years old who had a stem cell transplant for SCID, so the T cells may come from the graft donor.

The CDR3 region has the DNA TGTGCCACCAGTGTTGGCAGACTCACTGAAGCTTTCTTT. This codes for CATSVGRLTEAFF. This chain links TRBV24-1 with TRBJ1-1, with D unresolved. The V gene's germline CDR1 is KGHDR and CDR2 SFDVKD. This CDR3 region has 13 residues. Trimming stripped 5 bases from V and 4 bases from J, with 10 bases between.